The rows below give T cell receptor beta chains drawn from one sample of a study of cytomegalovirus exposure and HLA in healthy donors. TCRdb's table, derived via immunoSEQ multiplex PCR, lists solely in-frame clones and lacks some. The sample lists approximately 150,000 clones; roughly 70% were seen once. Material: PBMCs. The receptor source for this set is a woman between 18 and 29 years old in good health and CMV-seropositive. Both conserved end residues are part of each CDR3. The D gene is left open where the match is weak. Not all rows give a size; the values are once, few, many and, for expanded clones, a class.

V	J	D	size	CDR3	DNA
TRBV5-1	TRBJ2-7	TRBD1	-	CASSLGTGGPYEQYF	TGCGCCAGCAGCCTCGGGACAGGGGGGCCCTACGAGCAGTACTTC
TRBV21-1	TRBJ2-7	-	-	CASSGAGLSVEYF	TGTGCCAGCAGCGGGGCAGGTTTAAGTGTTGAGTACTTC
TRBV6-1	TRBJ2-7	TRBD2	-	CASSEAWGGSDEQYF	TGTGCCAGCAGTGAAGCGTGGGGGGGGTCCGACGAGCAGTACTTC
TRBV7-2	TRBJ1-6	TRBD1	-	CASSEQGTGYNSPLHF	TGTGCCAGCAGCGAACAGGGGACCGGCTATAATTCACCCCTCCACTTT
TRBV2	TRBJ1-2	TRBD1	-	CASRGTVYGYTF	TGTGCCAGCAGGGGGACAGTCTATGGCTACACCTTC
TRBV7-2	TRBJ2-3	TRBD2	-	CASSFGGLSTDTQYF	TGTGCCAGCAGCTTCGGGGGGTTGAGCACAGATACGCAGTATTTT
TRBV5-1	TRBJ1-5	-	-	CASSLEAGADQPQHF	TGCGCCAGCAGTCTGGAGGCAGGGGCTGACCAGCCCCAGCATTTT
TRBV9	TRBJ1-1	-	-	CASSPQTNTEAFF	TGTGCCAGCAGCCCACAGACGAACACTGAAGCTTTCTTT
TRBV10-3	TRBJ1-2	TRBD1	-	CAIRGQGDNYGYTF	TGTGCCATCAGGGGACAGGGGGATAACTATGGCTACACCTTC
TRBV4-3	TRBJ1-4	TRBD1	-	CASSQDRRTGEEKLFF	TGCGCCAGCAGCCAAGATAGGAGGACAGGGGAGGAAAAACTGTTTTTT
TRBV7-2	TRBJ1-2	-	-	CASSLAYGGEEGYTF	TGTGCCAGCAGCTTAGCGTACGGGGGGGAGGAGGGCTACACCTTC
TRBV28	TRBJ1-2	TRBD1	-	CASSSPDRRFLYTF	TGTGCCAGCAGTTCTCCGGACAGGAGATTCCTCTACACCTTC
TRBV27	TRBJ1-6	-	-	CASSLTGGQFNSPLHF	TGTGCCAGCAGTTTAACTGGAGGACAGTTCAATTCACCCCTCCACTTT
TRBV5-6	TRBJ1-1	-	-	CASSAYQMNTEAFF	TGTGCCAGCAGTGCCTACCAAATGAACACTGAAGCTTTCTTT
TRBV27	TRBJ2-7	TRBD1	-	CASSRPGQGSNEQYF	TGTGCCAGCAGTCGTCCGGGACAGGGGTCTAACGAGCAGTACTTC
TRBV9	TRBJ2-3	-	-	CASSAGQSTSTDTQYF	TGTGCCAGCAGCGCCGGACAGAGTACTAGCACAGATACGCAGTATTTT
TRBV30	TRBJ2-7	TRBD2	-	CARGGRGGSYEQYF	TGTGCCCGAGGGGGACGGGGGGGGAGCTACGAGCAGTACTTC
TRBV27	TRBJ2-7	TRBD1	-	CASSYTGGSLYEQYF	TGTGCCAGCAGCTATACAGGGGGATCACTTTACGAGCAGTACTTC
TRBV7-9	TRBJ1-2	-	-	CASSLWRVPEEYGYTF	TGTGCCAGCAGCTTATGGCGGGTTCCGGAGGAGTATGGCTACACCTTC
TRBV14	TRBJ2-3	TRBD2	-	CASSHAPSGGPDTQYF	TGTGCCAGCAGCCATGCGCCTAGCGGGGGCCCAGATACGCAGTATTTT
TRBV2	TRBJ1-1	TRBD1	-	CASRTPGQGREAFF	TGTGCCAGCAGGACGCCGGGACAGGGCCGTGAAGCTTTCTTT
TRBV6-5	TRBJ2-7	-	few	CASRKRQKPYEQYF	TGTGCCAGCAGAAAAAGACAGAAACCCTACGAGCAGTACTTC
TRBV6-6	TRBJ1-6	-	few	CASTKNGPSPLHF	TGTGCCAGCACCAAAAATGGGCCCTCACCCCTCCACTTT
TRBV30	TRBJ2-3	-	-	CAWHPGGTDTQYF	TGTGCCTGGCATCCGGGGGGCACAGATACGCAGTATTTT
TRBV5-1	TRBJ2-5	-	-	CASSLGQILQETQYF	TGCGCCAGCAGCTTGGGACAGATCCTCCAAGAGACCCAGTACTTC
TRBV6-6	TRBJ2-3	-	once	CASSLGTSTDTQYF	TGTGCCAGCAGTTTAGGGACTTCGACAGATACGCAGTATTTT
TRBV11-2	TRBJ2-1	TRBD2	-	CASSLEGLAGAQVYNEQFF	TGTGCCAGCAGCTTAGAGGGACTAGCGGGGGCGCAAGTATACAATGAGCAGTTCTTC
TRBV9	TRBJ2-1	-	-	CASGGGPYNEQFF	TGTGCCAGCGGGGGGGGCCCTTACAATGAGCAGTTCTTC
TRBV12-5	TRBJ2-3	-	-	CASGPAQGTQYF	TGTGCTAGTGGTCCCGCCCAGGGTACGCAGTATTTT
TRBV5-1	TRBJ2-5	-	-	CASSLDPAGLQETQYF	TGCGCCAGCAGCTTGGATCCAGCGGGCTTGCAAGAGACCCAGTACTTC
TRBV5-4	TRBJ2-5	TRBD2	-	CASSLATAGGLAETQYF	TGTGCCAGCAGCTTGGCCACAGCGGGGGGCCTAGCAGAGACCCAGTACTTC
TRBV18	TRBJ1-3	TRBD1	-	CASSQGQGASGNTIYF	TGTGCCAGCTCACAAGGACAGGGGGCGTCTGGAAACACCATATATTTT
TRBV18	TRBJ1-1	-	-	CASSPLRVNTEAFF	TGTGCCAGCTCACCACTCAGGGTGAACACTGAAGCTTTCTTT
TRBV30	TRBJ1-1	TRBD1	-	CAWSPFMAGTGVAFF	TGTGCCTGGAGCCCGTTTATGGCCGGGACAGGGGTAGCTTTCTTT
TRBV5-1	TRBJ1-3	-	few	CASSLGRTTSSGNTIYF	TGCGCCAGCAGCTTGGGCAGAACCACTAGCTCTGGAAACACCATATATTTT
TRBV2	TRBJ1-2	-	-	CASRSGDGTNYGYTF	TGTGCCAGCAGGAGCGGGGACGGAACTAACTATGGCTACACCTTC
TRBV4-3	TRBJ1-4	TRBD1	-	CASSQELRTGEKLFF	TGCGCCAGCAGCCAAGAATTAAGGACAGGGGAGAAACTGTTTTTT
TRBV2	TRBJ2-7	-	-	CASGTVPSYEQYF	TGTGCCAGCGGAACAGTACCCTCCTACGAGCAGTACTTC
TRBV20-1	TRBJ2-2	-	-	CSAPTEGELFF	TGCAGTGCTCCTACCGAGGGGGAGCTGTTTTTT
TRBV12-5	TRBJ1-1	TRBD1	-	CASGPGTGTEAFF	TGTGCTAGTGGTCCCGGGACAGGGACTGAAGCTTTCTTT